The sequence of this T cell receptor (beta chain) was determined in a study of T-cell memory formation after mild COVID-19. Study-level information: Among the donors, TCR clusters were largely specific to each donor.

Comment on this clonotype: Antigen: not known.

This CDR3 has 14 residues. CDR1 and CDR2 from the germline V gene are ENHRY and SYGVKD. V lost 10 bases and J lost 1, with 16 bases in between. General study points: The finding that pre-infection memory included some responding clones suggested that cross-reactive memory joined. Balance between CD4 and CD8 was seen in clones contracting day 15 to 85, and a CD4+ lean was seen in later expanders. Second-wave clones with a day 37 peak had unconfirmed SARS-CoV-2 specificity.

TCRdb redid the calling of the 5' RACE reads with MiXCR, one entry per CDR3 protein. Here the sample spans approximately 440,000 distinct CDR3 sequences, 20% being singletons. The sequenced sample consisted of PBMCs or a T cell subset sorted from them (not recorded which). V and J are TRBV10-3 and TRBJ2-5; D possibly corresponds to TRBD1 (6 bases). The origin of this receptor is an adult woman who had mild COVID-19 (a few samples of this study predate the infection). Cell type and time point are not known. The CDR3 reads CASEQGPAQETQYF. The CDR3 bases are TGTGCCAGTGAACAGGGCCCGGCCCAAGAGACCCAGTACTTC.